This T cell receptor (beta chain) stems from a study of T cell responses to AZD1222 COVID-19 vaccine. About this clone: Its antigen is as yet unknown.

V was cut by 2 bases and J by 2 bases, with 13 bases left in between. The CDR3 totals 15 residues. Germline CDR1 reads SGHRS; CDR2 reads YFSETQ. Generated by immunoSEQ multiplex PCR, the TCRdb table keeps only in-frame clones and is missing some. The data contain about 150,000 clones, around 87% of them singletons. Second-dose groups at about 4 or about 12 weeks were pooled. Study-wide findings and caveats: White British donors predominated, females outnumbered males, and clonal diversity was possibly underestimated. Repertoires were obtained solely post-peak T cell response. Rises in breadth and depth of Spike-specific TCRs came after two AZD1222 doses.

The chain employs TRBV5-1 and TRBJ2-5; D uncertain. This clonotype originated in an adult who received the AZD1222 COVID-19 vaccine. The source was peripheral blood, collected 28 days after the second AZD1222 dose. This chain's CDR3 is CASSFSGRRQETQYF. As DNA, the CDR3 is TGCGCCAGCAGCTTTAGTGGACGCCGACAAGAGACCCAGTACTTC.